A selection of T cell receptor beta chains follows, all from one sample in a study of T cells in Graves' hyperthyroidism and ophthalmopathy. TCRdb fed the multiplex PCR reads into MiXCR, producing one record per CDR3 protein. The table shows just under 750,000 distinct CDR3 sequences, with roughly 32% occurring only once. The sequencing sample was made of blood. The receptors were gathered from a woman between 35 and 50 years old with Graves' hyperthyroidism. The CDR3 runs from the conserved cysteine through the conserved F or W. D genes are given only for firm matches. Not every row has a clone size; where given, it reads once, few, many or a size class.

DNA: TGCAGTGCTAGAGGAAGGCAGGGGCAAGAGACCCAGCATTTT; CDR3: CSARGRQGQETQHF; V: TRBV20-1; D: -; size: -; J: TRBJ1-5
DNA: TGTGCCTGCTCAGAGTTCCCAACTAATGAAAAACTGTTTTTT; CDR3: CACSEFPTNEKLFF; V: TRBV19; D: -; size: -; J: TRBJ1-4
DNA: TGCAGTGCTTCCCCTGCCTCAAGGGCCAACGTCCTGACTTTC; CDR3: CSASPASRANVLTF; V: TRBV20-1; D: -; size: many; J: TRBJ2-6
DNA: TGTGCCAGCTTAGGTCCTGGGAACCAAGAGACCCAGTACTTC; CDR3: CASLGPGNQETQYF; V: TRBV25-1; D: -; size: -; J: TRBJ2-5
DNA: TGCGCCAGCAGTGACGTTGAATCCGGGGAGCTGTTTTTT; CDR3: CASSDVESGELFF; V: TRBV10-2; D: -; size: few; J: TRBJ2-2
DNA: TGTGCCACCCAAACCGGGACAGGGATACGACAGCCCCAGCATTTT; CDR3: CATQTGTGIRQPQHF; V: TRBV11-2; D: TRBD1; size: -; J: TRBJ1-5
DNA: TGTGCCAGCCGCCGGCGTGACCCTACGAATGAGCAGTACTTC; CDR3: CASRRRDPTNEQYF; V: TRBV6-5; D: -; size: few; J: TRBJ2-7
DNA: TGTGCCAGCAGTTACGGGGGGGGTGTTAAGAACACTGAAGCTTTCTTT; CDR3: CASSYGGGVKNTEAFF; V: TRBV6-5; D: -; size: -; J: TRBJ1-1
DNA: TGTGCCAGCAGTTACTACGGGTTGGAGACCCAGTGCTTC; CDR3: CASSYYGLETQCF; V: TRBV6-5; D: -; size: -; J: TRBJ2-5
DNA: TGTGCCAGCAACTATTCCCTTCGGGACGAAGAGACCCAGTACTTC; CDR3: CASNYSLRDEETQYF; V: TRBV11-2; D: -; size: few; J: TRBJ2-5
DNA: TGTGCCAGCAGTCTCAGCACGACAGGGGGCTACACCTTC; CDR3: CASSLSTTGGYTF; V: TRBV12-3/TRBV12-4; D: TRBD1; size: many; J: TRBJ1-2
DNA: TGTGCCAGCAGCGGGGGGAAGTTGGGCTACACCTTC; CDR3: CASSGGKLGYTF; V: TRBV7-2; D: -; size: -; J: TRBJ1-2
DNA: TGCGCCAGCAGCTCGGGGACTAGCGGGATCACCGGGGAGCTGTTTTTT; CDR3: CASSSGTSGITGELFF; V: TRBV5-1; D: TRBD2; size: -; J: TRBJ2-2
DNA: TGTGCCAGCAGCTTGGTACCAGCGGGGGGGGGAGAGACCCAGTACTTC; CDR3: CASSLVPAGGGETQYF; V: TRBV5-8; D: TRBD2; size: few; J: TRBJ2-5
DNA: TGCGCCAGCAGCTTGGATGGACAAGGTGAAAAACTGTTTTTT; CDR3: CASSLDGQGEKLFF; V: TRBV5-1; D: -; size: -; J: TRBJ1-4
DNA: TGTGCCAGCAGGCCACCGGGCGGGAGGTCGGAGACCCAGTACTTC; CDR3: CASRPPGGRSETQYF; V: TRBV7-2; D: TRBD2; size: few; J: TRBJ2-5
DNA: TGCAGCGCCGGACAGGTGCAGATGAACACTGAAGCTTTCTTT; CDR3: CSAGQVQMNTEAFF; V: TRBV29-1; D: TRBD1; size: many; J: TRBJ1-1
DNA: TGTGCCAGTAGTATAGGTGCCGGGACAGGGTATGGTGGCTACACCTTC; CDR3: CASSIGAGTGYGGYTF; V: TRBV19; D: TRBD1; size: few; J: TRBJ1-2
DNA: TGTGCCAGCAGCTCCAGGGGTAGAGGGATCGGGAGTCCCCACGAGCAGTACTTC; CDR3: CASSSRGRGIGSPHEQYF; V: TRBV12-3/TRBV12-4; D: -; size: -; J: TRBJ2-7
DNA: TGTGCCACCAGCAGAGATTGGGGGATGGTGACAGGGATCACTGAAGCTTTCTTT; CDR3: CATSRDWGMVTGITEAFF; V: TRBV15; D: TRBD1; size: few; J: TRBJ1-1
DNA: TGCAGTGGAAACAGGGGGAACACTGAAGCTTTCTTT; CDR3: CSGNRGNTEAFF; V: TRBV20-1; D: TRBD1; size: many; J: TRBJ1-1
DNA: TGCGCCAGCAGATTAGCGGGGGGACTAATAGAGCAGTACTTC; CDR3: CASRLAGGLIEQYF; V: TRBV5-1; D: TRBD2; size: -; J: TRBJ2-7
DNA: TGTGCCATCCTGGGCGCCGCTGGGGGGGAGCAGTACTTC; CDR3: CAILGAAGGEQYF; V: TRBV10-3; D: -; size: -; J: TRBJ2-7
DNA: TGTGCCTTGGGGCGGGACAGGGGGAGATCAGCTTTCTTT; CDR3: CALGRDRGRSAFF; V: TRBV2; D: TRBD1; size: -; J: TRBJ1-1
DNA: TGTGCCAGCAGCCCTACGCCGAGAGCGGGAAGGACTGAAGCTTTCTTT; CDR3: CASSPTPRAGRTEAFF; V: TRBV4-2; D: -; size: -; J: TRBJ1-1
DNA: TGTGCCAGCAGCATACACAACAGGGTTGGGAACACTGAAGCTTTCTTT; CDR3: CASSIHNRVGNTEAFF; V: TRBV7-9; D: -; size: -; J: TRBJ1-1
DNA: TGTGCCAGCAGCCTAAGGACAGGGTACACCGGGGAGCTGTTTTTT; CDR3: CASSLRTGYTGELFF; V: TRBV7-9; D: TRBD1; size: -; J: TRBJ2-2
DNA: TGCAGTGCTAAGGAGCAGGGGCGGGATTCCTATAATTCACCCCTCCACTTT; CDR3: CSAKEQGRDSYNSPLHF; V: TRBV20-1; D: -; size: -; J: TRBJ1-6
DNA: TGCAGCGTCCACACAGGGGGATCCGGGGAGCTGTTTTTT; CDR3: CSVHTGGSGELFF; V: TRBV29-1; D: TRBD1; size: -; J: TRBJ2-2
DNA: TGTGCCAGCATTGAGGGAATCCAGGGGGTCACTGAAGCTTTCTTT; CDR3: CASIEGIQGVTEAFF; V: TRBV6-2/TRBV6-3; D: TRBD1; size: -; J: TRBJ1-1
DNA: TGTGCCAGCAGCGCGGTCCACCTGCAGGGTCAAGAGACCCAGTACTTC; CDR3: CASSAVHLQGQETQYF; V: TRBV7-6; D: -; size: many; J: TRBJ2-5
DNA: TGTGCCATCAGTGGAGACCCAAGGAAAGAGACCCAGTACTTC; CDR3: CAISGDPRKETQYF; V: TRBV10-3; D: -; size: -; J: TRBJ2-5
DNA: TGTGCCAGCGCTGCGGGGTTCAACGAGCAGTACTTC; CDR3: CASAAGFNEQYF; V: TRBV11-2; D: -; size: many; J: TRBJ2-7
DNA: TGTGCCACCAGCAGAGATTTTCTAAGCGGAGAGACCCAGTACTTC; CDR3: CATSRDFLSGETQYF; V: TRBV15; D: -; size: many; J: TRBJ2-5
DNA: TGCAGCGTTGATACTGGCAATGAAAAACTGTTTTTT; CDR3: CSVDTGNEKLFF; V: TRBV29-1; D: -; size: many; J: TRBJ1-4
DNA: TGTGCCAGCAGTAGATCAGGGAACGGGGGACGGGCCAAAAACATTCAGTACTTC; CDR3: CASSRSGNGGRAKNIQYF; V: TRBV12-3/TRBV12-4; D: -; size: -; J: TRBJ2-4
DNA: TGTGCCAGCGTTGCTGAAGGCCATAGCAATTCACCCCTCCACTTT; CDR3: CASVAEGHSNSPLHF; V: TRBV25-1; D: -; size: -; J: TRBJ1-6
DNA: TGTGCCACCAGCCACGGGGGGCCCTACAATGAGCAGTTCTTC; CDR3: CATSHGGPYNEQFF; V: TRBV24-1; D: -; size: -; J: TRBJ2-1
DNA: TGTGCCAGCGGCTTAGCTCACATTGGCGGGAGGTCTAACGAGCAGTACTTC; CDR3: CASGLAHIGGRSNEQYF; V: TRBV7-9; D: TRBD2; size: -; J: TRBJ2-7
DNA: TGTGCCAGCAGCTTGCGGTGGAACTTGGACACTGAAGCTTTCTTT; CDR3: CASSLRWNLDTEAFF; V: TRBV7-9; D: -; size: -; J: TRBJ1-1
DNA: TGTGCCAGCACCAGACAGGGGGCCGACGAGCAGTACTTC; CDR3: CASTRQGADEQYF; V: TRBV7-9; D: TRBD1; size: -; J: TRBJ2-7
DNA: TGCAGCGTTGTGTCCGGGAACACTGAAGCTTTCTTT; CDR3: CSVVSGNTEAFF; V: TRBV29-1; D: -; size: -; J: TRBJ1-1
DNA: TGCAGCGTGGGGCCCGGGAAGACTAACACTGAAGCTTTCTTT; CDR3: CSVGPGKTNTEAFF; V: TRBV29-1; D: -; size: few; J: TRBJ1-1